One T cell receptor (beta chain) is described in this entry. Antigen: not known. The data were taken from a study of cytomegalovirus exposure and HLA in healthy donors. Points from the study as a whole: There were some public TCRs occurring in many donors, but most TCR sequences were rare. Another analysis was done later, and it associated approximately 18,000 TCR beta sequences with HLA alleles at 0.05 false discovery rate. Researchers reportedly found TCR beta sequences accurately predicted most subjects' HLA-A and HLA-B alleles.

This PCR relied on a set of 60 Vbeta primers and 13 Jbeta primers. Clones were read by immunoSEQ multiplex PCR, and TCRdb kept only the in-frame ones, dropping some. The table has around 140,000 clones, roughly 77% seen once. The receptor was isolated from a male donor in good health and CMV-seronegative. Sequencing was performed on PBMCs.

CDR3 nucleotide sequence: TGTGCCAGCGAGGGACAGGGGAGAAATGAAGCTTTCTTT. Translated: CASEGQGRNEAFF. The chain has TRBV2 and TRBJ1-1, with 10 bases identical to TRBD1. CDR1 SNHLY and CDR2 FYNNEI come from the germline V gene. Trimming removed 8 bases from V and 7 bases from J; junction bases left unmatched: 7. The CDR3 extends over 13 amino acids.